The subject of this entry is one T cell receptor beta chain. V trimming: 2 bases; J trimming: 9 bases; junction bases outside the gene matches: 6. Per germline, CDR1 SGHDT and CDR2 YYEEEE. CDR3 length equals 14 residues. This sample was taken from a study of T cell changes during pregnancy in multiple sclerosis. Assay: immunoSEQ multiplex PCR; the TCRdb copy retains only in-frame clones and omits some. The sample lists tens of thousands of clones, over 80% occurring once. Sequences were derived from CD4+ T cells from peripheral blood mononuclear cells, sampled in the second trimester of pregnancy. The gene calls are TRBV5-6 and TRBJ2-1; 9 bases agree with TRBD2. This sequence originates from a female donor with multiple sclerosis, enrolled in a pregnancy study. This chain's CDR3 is CASSFASGKTEQFF. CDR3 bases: TGTGCCAGCAGCTTCGCTAGCGGGAAAACTGAGCAGTTCTTC.